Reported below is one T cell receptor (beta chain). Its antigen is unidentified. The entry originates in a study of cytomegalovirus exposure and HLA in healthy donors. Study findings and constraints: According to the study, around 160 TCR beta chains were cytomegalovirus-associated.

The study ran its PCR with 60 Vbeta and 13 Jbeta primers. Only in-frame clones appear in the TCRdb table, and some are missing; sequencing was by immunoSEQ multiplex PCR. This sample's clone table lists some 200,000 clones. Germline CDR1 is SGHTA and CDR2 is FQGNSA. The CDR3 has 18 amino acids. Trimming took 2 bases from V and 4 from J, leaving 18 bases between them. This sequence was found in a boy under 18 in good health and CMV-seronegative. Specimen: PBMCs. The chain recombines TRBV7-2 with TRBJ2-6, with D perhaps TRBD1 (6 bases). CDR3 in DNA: TGTGCCAGCAGCTTAATGGGGGTGCTTGGGGGCGGGGCCAACGTCCTGACTTTC. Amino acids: CASSLMGVLGGGANVLTF.